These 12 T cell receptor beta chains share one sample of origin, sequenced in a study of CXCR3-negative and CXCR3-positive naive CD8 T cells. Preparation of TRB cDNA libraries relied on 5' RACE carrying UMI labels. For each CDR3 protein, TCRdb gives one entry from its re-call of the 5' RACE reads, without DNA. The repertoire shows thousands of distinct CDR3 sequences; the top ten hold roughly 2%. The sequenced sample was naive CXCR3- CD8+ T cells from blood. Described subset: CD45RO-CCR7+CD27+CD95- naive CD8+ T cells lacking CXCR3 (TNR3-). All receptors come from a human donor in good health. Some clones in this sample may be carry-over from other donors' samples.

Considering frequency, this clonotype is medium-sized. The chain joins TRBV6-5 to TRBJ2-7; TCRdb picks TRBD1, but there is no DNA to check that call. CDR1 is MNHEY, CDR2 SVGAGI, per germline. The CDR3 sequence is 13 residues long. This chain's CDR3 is CASSPGGGGEQYF.

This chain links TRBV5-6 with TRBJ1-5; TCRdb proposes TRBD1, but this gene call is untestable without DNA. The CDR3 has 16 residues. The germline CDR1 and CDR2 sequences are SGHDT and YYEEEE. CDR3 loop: CASSEEGALSNQPQHF.

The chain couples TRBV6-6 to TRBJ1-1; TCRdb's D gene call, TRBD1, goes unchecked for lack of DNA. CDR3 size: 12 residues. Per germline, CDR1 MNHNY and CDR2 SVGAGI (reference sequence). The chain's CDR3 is CASRPTGGVAFF.

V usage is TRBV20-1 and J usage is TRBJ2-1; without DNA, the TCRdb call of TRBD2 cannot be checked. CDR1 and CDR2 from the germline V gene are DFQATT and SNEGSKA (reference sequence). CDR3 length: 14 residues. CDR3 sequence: CSAEGLVLRNEQFF.

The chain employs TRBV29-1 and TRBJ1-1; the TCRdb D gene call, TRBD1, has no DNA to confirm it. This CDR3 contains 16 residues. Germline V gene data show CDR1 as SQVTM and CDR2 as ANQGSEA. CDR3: CSVEDRAWAMNTEAFF. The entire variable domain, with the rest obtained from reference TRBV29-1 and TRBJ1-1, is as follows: SAVISQKPSRDICQRGTSLTIQCQVDSQVTMMFWYRQQPGQSLTLIATANQGSEATYESGFVIDKFPISRPNLTFSTLTVSNMSPEDSSIYLCSVEDRAWAMNTEAFFGQGTRLTVV.

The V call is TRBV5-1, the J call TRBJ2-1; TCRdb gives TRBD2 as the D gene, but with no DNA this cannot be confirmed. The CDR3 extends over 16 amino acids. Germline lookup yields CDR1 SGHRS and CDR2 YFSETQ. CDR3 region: CASSFPTQVGPNEQFF.

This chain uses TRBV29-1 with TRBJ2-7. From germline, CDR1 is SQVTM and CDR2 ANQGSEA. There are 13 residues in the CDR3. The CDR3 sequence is CSVERENSYEQYF.

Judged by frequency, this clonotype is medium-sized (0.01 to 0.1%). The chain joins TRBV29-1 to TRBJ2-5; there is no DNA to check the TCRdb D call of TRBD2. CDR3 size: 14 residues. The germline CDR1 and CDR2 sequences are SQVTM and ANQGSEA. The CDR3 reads CSVSGLAGEETLYF.

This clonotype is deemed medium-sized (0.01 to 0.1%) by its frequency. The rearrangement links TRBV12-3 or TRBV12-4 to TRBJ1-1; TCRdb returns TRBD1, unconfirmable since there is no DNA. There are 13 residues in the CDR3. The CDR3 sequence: CASSSTVNTEAFF.

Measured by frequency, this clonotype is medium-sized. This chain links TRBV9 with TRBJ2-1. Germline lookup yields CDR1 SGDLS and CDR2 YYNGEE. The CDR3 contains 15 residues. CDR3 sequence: CASSGSGRAFNEQFF.

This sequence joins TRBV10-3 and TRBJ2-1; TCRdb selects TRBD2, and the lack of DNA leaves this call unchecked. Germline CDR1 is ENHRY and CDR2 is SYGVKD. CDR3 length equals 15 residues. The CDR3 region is CAISSSGIEGNEQFF.

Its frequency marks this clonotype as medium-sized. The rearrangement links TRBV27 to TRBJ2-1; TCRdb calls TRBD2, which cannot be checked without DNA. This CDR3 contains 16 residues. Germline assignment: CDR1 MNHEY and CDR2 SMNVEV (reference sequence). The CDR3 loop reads CASSLSVGTRVNEQFF.